Listed here are 14 T cell receptor beta chains from one sample, sequenced in a study of T cells in Graves' hyperthyroidism and ophthalmopathy. Researchers amplified the TCR beta CDR3 regions from RNA transcripts. During a first-round RT-PCR of the TCR CDR3, the HTBI primer set was used. TCRdb called the multiplex PCR reads again in MiXCR, with one record for every CDR3 protein. Among nearly 750,000 distinct CDR3 sequences listed, roughly a third were seen once. The sequenced sample was blood. Source of these receptors: a woman aged 40 to 55 with Graves' hyperthyroidism.

The gene calls are TRBV9 and TRBJ2-7, with no clear D. Germline V gene data show CDR1 as SGDLS and CDR2 as YYNGEE. This CDR3 spans 14 amino acids. V lost 4 bases to trimming and J lost 3 bases, with 14 bases between them. The CDR3 DNA is TGTGCCAGCAGCCAAGATGTGGGTGACTACGAGCAGTACTTC. Encoded protein: CASSQDVGDYEQYF.

This clonotype was observed a few times. The chain couples TRBV25-1 to TRBJ1-2; 9 positions agree with TRBD1. Losses at the gene ends were 11 bases for V and 4 bases for J; bases not matched to a gene: 8. The CDR3 is 13 residues long. CDR1 is MGHDK and CDR2 is SYGVNS in the germline V gene. This CDR3 is CAWTGAWSYGYTF. The CDR3, as DNA: TGTGCCTGGACAGGGGCGTGGAGCTATGGCTACACCTTC.

The rearrangement links TRBV9 to TRBJ2-7; 7 bases align to TRBD2. The J segment lost 3 bases and the V segment lost 3 bases, leaving 6 bases of the junction unmatched. The CDR3 length is 14 residues. In germline, CDR1 is SGDLS, CDR2 YYNGEE. CDR3 loop: CASSARDYFYEQYF. As DNA, the CDR3 is TGTGCCAGCAGCGCCCGGGACTACTTCTACGAGCAGTACTTC.

This clonotype was detected many times. The genes are TRBV11-2 and TRBJ2-7; D not certain. The germline V gene has CDR1 SGHAT and CDR2 FQNNGV. V lost 5 bases and J lost 12, with 14 bases in between. There are 11 residues in the CDR3. CDR3 sequence (DNA): TGTGCCAGCAGCGCTACAGTTTTTTGGTACTTC. This translates into CASSATVFWYF.

A remark on this clonotype: A junction end diverges from the germline sequence, so it may reflect a read error. The chain employs TRBV5-5 and TRBJ1-4; D gene uncertain. This CDR3 comprises 12 residues. Germline loops: CDR1 SGHKS, CDR2 YYEKEE (reference sequence). CDR3 sequence: CASSQYSGKLSF. The DNA of the CDR3 is TGTGCCAGCAGCCAATATTCTGGAAAACTGTCTTTT.

The rearrangement links TRBV11-3 to TRBJ1-4; unclear D gene. Germline V gene data show CDR1 as SGHNT and CDR2 as YENEEA. V was trimmed by 1 base and J by 0 bases, leaving 15 bases between them. This CDR3 spans 18 amino acids. The CDR3 nucleotides are TGTGCCAGCAGCTTAGGCAAGGGAGGAAAAGCAACTAATGAAAAACTGTTTTTT. This gives the protein CASSLGKGGKATNEKLFF.

This clonotype was seen a few times. This sequence joins TRBV4-1 and TRBJ1-1, with D possibly matching TRBD1 (5 bases). This CDR3 is built from 20 residues. Germline CDR1 is MGHRA and CDR2 is YSYEKL. Trimming pared 0 bases from V and 2 bases from J, leaving 25 bases between. Here the CDR3 DNA reads TGCGCCAGCAGCCAAGACCCTGGGGGGGGTTTTACGGGTCGCAACACTGAAGCTTTCTTT. Amino acids: CASSQDPGGGFTGRNTEAFF.

CDR3 sequence: CSVTGTGGHYEQYF. The CDR3 nucleotides are TGCAGCGTTACTGGGACAGGGGGGCACTACGAGCAGTACTTC. The chain carries TRBV29-1 and TRBJ2-7, with TRBD1 matching over 11 bases. The CDR3 extends over 14 amino acids. The V segment lost 5 bases and the J segment 3 bases; nucleotides outside the gene matches: 6. CDR1 and CDR2 (germline): SQVTM, ANQGSEA.

The V gene is TRBV14, the J gene TRBJ2-7; 12 nucleotides line up with TRBD1. The CDR3 totals 15 residues. The V segment lost 3 bases and the J segment 4 bases; nucleotides outside the gene matches: 4. Germline CDR1 SGHDN, CDR2 FVKESK. CDR3: CASSQGQGALYEQYF. In nucleotides, the CDR3 is TGTGCCAGCAGCCAGGGACAGGGGGCTCTATACGAGCAGTACTTC.

Regarding this clonotype: A clone one base away is much larger, so this may be a read error. The J gene is TRBJ1-5, the V gene TRBV2, with TRBD1 matching 7 bases. After removal of 7 bases from V and 3 bases from J, the junction contained 9 bases not matched to a gene. The CDR3 loop spans 15 amino acids. Germline lookup yields CDR1 SNHLY and CDR2 FYNNEI. The CDR3 protein is CASNQDRTTNQPQHF. CDR3 sequence (DNA): TGTGCCAGCAATCAGGACAGGACAACCAATCAGCCCCAGCATTTT.

As for this clonotype: At one boundary the junction diverges from the germline segment, which might be a read error. V gene TRBV7-2 combines with J gene TRBJ1-3; the D gene is possibly TRBD1 (5 bases). The CDR3 extends over 15 amino acids. The V gene's germline CDR1 is SGHTA and CDR2 FQGNSA. Written as DNA, the CDR3 is TGTGCCAGCAGTAGTGACAGACGCTCTGGAAACACTATATATTTT. This encodes CASSSDRRSGNTIYF.

This clonotype was counted only a few times. The chain has TRBV2 and TRBJ1-6, with D maybe TRBD1 (6 bases). This CDR3 is 16 amino acids long. Germline V lookup: CDR1 SNHLY, CDR2 FYNNEI. Trimming cost V 6 bases and J 5 bases, with 17 bases left between them. The CDR3 sequence: CASSESGQLNNSPLHF. CDR3 coding DNA: TGTGCCAGCAGCGAGAGTGGACAGCTGAATAATTCACCCCTCCACTTT.

This clonotype has a count of ten or more. This rearrangement joins TRBV10-3 to TRBJ2-6, with a tentative D call TRBD1 (5 bases). The CDR3 is 16 amino acids. Germline V gene sequence: CDR1 ENHRY, CDR2 SYGVKD. V gave up 0 bases and J gave up 4 bases, with 10 bases separating them. This CDR3 reads CAISESQGPGANVLTF. The CDR3 DNA reads TGTGCCATCAGTGAGTCCCAGGGTCCCGGGGCCAACGTCCTGACTTTC.

The chain links TRBV28 to TRBJ1-2; D may be TRBD1 (6 bases). V was cut by 7 bases and J by 3 bases, with 12 bases left in between. Per the germline V gene, CDR1 is MDHEN and CDR2 is SYDVKM. The CDR3 spans 13 residues. CDR3 DNA sequence: TGTGCCAGCATGTCGGGGGCCGACTATGGCTACACCTTC. Encoded protein: CASMSGADYGYTF.